This TCR beta chain is drawn from a study of blood T cell repertoires in COVID-19. In the study overall: Spain, Italy and the United States supplied samples that represented acute and convalescent COVID-19. In each case, the material was cDNA or gDNA derived from T cells, B-cell-depleted T cells, or PBMCs.

This clone occurred a few times. The J segment lost 4 bases and the V segment lost 0 bases, leaving 8 bases of the junction unmatched. The CDR3 runs 16 residues. CDR1 is LGHDT, CDR2 YNNKEL, per germline (reference sequence). Original analysis: By means of reference gene primer amplification, nucleated cell counts were estimated. Data came from immunoSEQ multiplex PCR; TCRdb stores just in-frame clones and leaves some out. Clonal size and the V and J genes are those of that table, whereas D and trimming came from the DNA. The sample carries about 360,000 clones, around 84% recorded once. The chain couples TRBV3-1 (or the pseudogene TRBV3-2) to TRBJ1-2, with 7 bases identical to TRBD1. The clonotype was recovered from a human donor with acute or convalescent COVID-19. The donor label of this sample is uncertain. Specimen: peripheral blood. In nucleotides, the CDR3 is TGTGCCAGCAGCCAAGATCTACGACAGGGAACCTATGGCTACACCTTC. This codes for CASSQDLRQGTYGYTF.